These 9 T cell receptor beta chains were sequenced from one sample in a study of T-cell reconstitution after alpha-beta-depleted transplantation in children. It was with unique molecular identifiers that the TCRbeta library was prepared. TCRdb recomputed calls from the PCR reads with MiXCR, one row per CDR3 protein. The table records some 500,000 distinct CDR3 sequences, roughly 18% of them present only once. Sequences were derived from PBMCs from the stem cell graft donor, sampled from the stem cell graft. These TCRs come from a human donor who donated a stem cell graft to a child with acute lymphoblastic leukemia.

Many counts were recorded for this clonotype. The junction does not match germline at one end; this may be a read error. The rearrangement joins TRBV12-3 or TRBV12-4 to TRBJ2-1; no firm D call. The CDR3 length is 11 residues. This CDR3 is CASSLADEQFF. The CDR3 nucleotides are TGTGCCAGCAGCTTAGCTGATGAGCAGTTCTTC.

Here the CDR3 DNA reads TGTGCCAGCAGCCAAGACCATAGGACTAGCGGGACCCCGGGGCAGTTCTTC. This sequence encodes CASSQDHRTSGTPGQFF. This chain connects TRBV3-1 to TRBJ2-1; 12 bases match TRBD2. Germline loops: CDR1 LGHDT, CDR2 YNNKEL (reference sequence). The J segment lost 12 bases and the V segment lost 0 bases, leaving 12 bases of the junction unmatched. There are 17 residues in the CDR3.

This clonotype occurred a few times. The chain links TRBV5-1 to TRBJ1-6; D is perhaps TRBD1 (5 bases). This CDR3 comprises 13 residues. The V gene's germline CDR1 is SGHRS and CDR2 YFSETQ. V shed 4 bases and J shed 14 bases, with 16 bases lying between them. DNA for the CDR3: TGCGCCAGCAGCGATTCGTTTCAAGGGGCCCTCCACTTT. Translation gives CASSDSFQGALHF.

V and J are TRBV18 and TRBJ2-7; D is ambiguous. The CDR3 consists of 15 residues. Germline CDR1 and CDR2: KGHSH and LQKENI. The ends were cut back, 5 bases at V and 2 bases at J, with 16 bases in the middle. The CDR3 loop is CASSFGLWGAYEQYF. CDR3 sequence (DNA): TGTGCCAGCTCATTCGGGTTATGGGGTGCCTACGAGCAGTACTTC.

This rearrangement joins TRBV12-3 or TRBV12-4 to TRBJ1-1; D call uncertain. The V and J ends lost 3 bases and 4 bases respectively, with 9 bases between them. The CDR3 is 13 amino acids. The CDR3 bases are TGTGCCAGCAGTTTGAGGCAGATCACTGAAGCTTTCTTT. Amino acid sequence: CASSLRQITEAFF.

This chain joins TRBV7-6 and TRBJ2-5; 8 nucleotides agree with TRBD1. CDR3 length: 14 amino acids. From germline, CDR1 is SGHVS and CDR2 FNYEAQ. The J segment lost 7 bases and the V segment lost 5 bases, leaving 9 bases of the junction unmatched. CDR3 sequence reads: CASSPDRVDGTQYF. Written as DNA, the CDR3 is TGTGCCAGCAGCCCGGACAGGGTTGATGGGACCCAGTACTTC.

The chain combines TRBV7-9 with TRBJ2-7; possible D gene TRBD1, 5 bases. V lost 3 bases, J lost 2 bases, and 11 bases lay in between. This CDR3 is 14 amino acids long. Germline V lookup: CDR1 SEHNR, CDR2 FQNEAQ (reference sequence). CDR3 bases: TGTGCCAGCAGCTTCGGTCAGGGCCCCTACGAGCAGTACTTC. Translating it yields CASSFGQGPYEQYF.

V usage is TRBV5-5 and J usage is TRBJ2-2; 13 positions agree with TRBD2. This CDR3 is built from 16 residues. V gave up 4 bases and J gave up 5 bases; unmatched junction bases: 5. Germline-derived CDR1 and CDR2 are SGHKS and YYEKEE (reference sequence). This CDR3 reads CASSPRTSGSTGELFF. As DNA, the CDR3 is TGTGCCAGCAGCCCCCGGACTAGCGGGAGTACCGGGGAGCTGTTTTTT.

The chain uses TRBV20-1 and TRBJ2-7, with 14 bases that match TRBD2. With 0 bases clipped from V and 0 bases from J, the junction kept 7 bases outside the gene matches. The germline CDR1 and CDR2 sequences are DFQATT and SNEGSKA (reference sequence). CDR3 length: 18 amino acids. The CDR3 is CSARDLRTSGRLSYEQYF. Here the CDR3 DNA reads TGCAGTGCTAGAGATCTCCGGACTAGCGGGAGGCTCTCCTACGAGCAGTACTTC.